The rows below give T cell receptor beta chains drawn from one sample of a study of metastatic and nonmetastatic thyroid tumors. Through MiXCR, TCRdb re-clonotyped the PCR reads. The profile shows 30,000 to 50,000 clones, about 13% of them singletons. Sequenced: blood. The receptors derive from a female donor with papillary thyroid cancer or a benign thyroid nodule (not recorded which). Some clones in this sample may be carry-over from other donors' samples. Each CDR3 is given with its conserved first and last residue. D genes are given only for firm matches. Clone sizes are given selectively: once, few, many, or a class where the clone is expanded.

len: 13
v_gene: TRBV27
abundance: many
d_gene: -
j_gene: TRBJ2-7
CDR3aa: CASSSQDSYEQYF
CDR3nt: TGTGCCAGCAGTTCGCAAGACTCCTACGAGCAGTACTTC

len: 12
v_gene: TRBV28
abundance: many
d_gene: TRBD1
j_gene: TRBJ1-1
CDR3aa: CASSIQGAEAFF
CDR3nt: TGTGCCAGCAGTATCCAGGGGGCTGAAGCTTTCTTT

len: 15
v_gene: TRBV7-7
abundance: many
d_gene: TRBD2
j_gene: TRBJ2-1
CDR3aa: CASSPRTSGYNEQFF
CDR3nt: TGTGCTAGCAGCCCGCGGACTAGCGGGTACAATGAGCAGTTCTTC

len: 16
v_gene: TRBV5-1
abundance: many
d_gene: -
j_gene: TRBJ2-4
CDR3aa: CASTSPDGYDKNIQYF
CDR3nt: TGCGCCAGCACCTCCCCCGACGGATATGACAAAAACATTCAGTACTTC

len: 13
v_gene: TRBV28
abundance: many
d_gene: -
j_gene: TRBJ2-1
CDR3aa: CASSLLRANEQFF
CDR3nt: TGTGCCAGCAGTTTGTTGCGGGCTAATGAGCAGTTCTTC

len: 13
v_gene: TRBV28
abundance: many
d_gene: -
j_gene: TRBJ1-1
CDR3aa: CASSYRGYTEAFF
CDR3nt: TGTGCCAGCAGTTATAGGGGGTACACTGAAGCTTTCTTT

len: 16
v_gene: TRBV5-6
abundance: -
d_gene: -
j_gene: TRBJ2-1
CDR3aa: CASSLVGRALGNEQFF
CDR3nt: TGTGCCAGCAGCTTGGTCGGGAGAGCCCTGGGGAATGAGCAGTTCTTC

len: 13
v_gene: TRBV27
abundance: many
d_gene: TRBD1
j_gene: TRBJ1-1
CDR3aa: CASMTGLNTEAFF
CDR3nt: TGTGCCAGTATGACAGGGCTAAACACTGAAGCTTTCTTT

len: 13
v_gene: TRBV30
abundance: many
d_gene: -
j_gene: TRBJ1-5
CDR3aa: CAWSVGRNQPQHF
CDR3nt: TGTGCCTGGAGTGTAGGCAGAAATCAGCCCCAGCATTTT

len: 15
v_gene: TRBV24-1
abundance: many
d_gene: TRBD1
j_gene: TRBJ2-2
CDR3aa: CATKPGQGNTGELFF
CDR3nt: TGTGCCACCAAACCGGGACAGGGGAACACCGGGGAGCTGTTTTTT

len: 14
v_gene: TRBV9
abundance: many
d_gene: -
j_gene: TRBJ2-7
CDR3aa: CASSPRTEGYEQYF
CDR3nt: TGTGCCAGCAGCCCAAGGACAGAGGGTTACGAGCAGTACTTC

len: 11
v_gene: TRBV5-6
abundance: few
d_gene: -
j_gene: TRBJ1-2
CDR3aa: CASSFLLGYTF
CDR3nt: TGTGCCAGCAGCTTTCTCCTTGGCTACACCTTC

len: 13
v_gene: TRBV6-2/TRBV6-3
abundance: few
d_gene: -
j_gene: TRBJ1-5
CDR3aa: CASSYAENQPQHF
CDR3nt: TGTGCCAGCAGTTACGCGGAGAATCAGCCCCAGCATTTT

len: 14
v_gene: TRBV19
abundance: few
d_gene: -
j_gene: TRBJ2-7
CDR3aa: CASRAIGSSGEQYF
CDR3nt: TGTGCCAGTAGGGCTATTGGGAGTTCGGGGGAGCAGTACTTC

len: 15
v_gene: TRBV19
abundance: many
d_gene: -
j_gene: TRBJ1-5
CDR3aa: CASSITSGSNQPQHF
CDR3nt: TGTGCCAGTAGTATAACGTCGGGGAGCAATCAGCCCCAGCATTTT

len: 17
v_gene: TRBV30
abundance: -
d_gene: TRBD2
j_gene: TRBJ2-1
CDR3aa: CAWRGGLAGVSYNEQFF
CDR3nt: TGTGCCTGGAGGGGGGGACTAGCGGGAGTCAGCTACAATGAGCAGTTCTTC

len: 13
v_gene: TRBV9
abundance: many
d_gene: -
j_gene: TRBJ1-2
CDR3aa: CASSATEYYGYTF
CDR3nt: TGTGCCAGCAGCGCGACAGAGTACTATGGCTACACCTTC

len: 14
v_gene: TRBV29-1
abundance: many
d_gene: TRBD2
j_gene: TRBJ2-1
CDR3aa: CSVDGLAGINEQFF
CDR3nt: TGCAGCGTTGATGGCCTAGCGGGAATCAATGAGCAGTTCTTC

len: 15
v_gene: TRBV6-1
abundance: -
d_gene: TRBD2
j_gene: TRBJ2-1
CDR3aa: CASKTWGGPYNEQSF
CDR3nt: TGTGCCAGCAAAACGTGGGGAGGGCCCTACAATGAGCAGTCCTTC

len: 18
v_gene: TRBV3-1
abundance: many
d_gene: TRBD2
j_gene: TRBJ2-2
CDR3aa: CASSHRSLVSGGGGELFF
CDR3nt: TGTGCCAGCAGCCACAGGTCCCTTGTTAGCGGCGGGGGCGGGGAGCTGTTTTTT

len: 12
v_gene: TRBV18
abundance: many
d_gene: -
j_gene: TRBJ2-1
CDR3aa: CASSPVNNEQFF
CDR3nt: TGTGCCAGCTCACCGGTCAACAATGAGCAGTTCTTC

len: 15
v_gene: TRBV5-1
abundance: many
d_gene: TRBD1
j_gene: TRBJ1-4
CDR3aa: CASSIRQGYGEKLFF
CDR3nt: TGCGCCAGCAGCATACGACAGGGGTATGGAGAAAAACTGTTTTTT

len: 15
v_gene: TRBV6-1
abundance: few
d_gene: -
j_gene: TRBJ1-5
CDR3aa: CASSGPLKYNQPQHF
CDR3nt: TGTGCCAGCAGTGGTCCCCTCAAGTACAATCAGCCCCAGCATTTT

len: 15
v_gene: TRBV6-1
abundance: medium-sized
d_gene: TRBD2
j_gene: TRBJ2-1
CDR3aa: CASSSGSGSYNEQFF
CDR3nt: TGTGCCAGCAGTAGCGGGAGTGGCTCCTACAATGAGCAGTTCTTC

len: 15
v_gene: TRBV11-2
abundance: many
d_gene: -
j_gene: TRBJ2-7
CDR3aa: CASSLEAGTSYEQYF
CDR3nt: TGTGCCAGCAGCTTAGAGGCGGGAACTTCCTACGAGCAGTACTTC

len: 14
v_gene: TRBV30
abundance: many
d_gene: TRBD2
j_gene: TRBJ2-1
CDR3aa: CAWTTGTSVNEQFF
CDR3nt: TGTGCCTGGACAACCGGGACTAGCGTTAATGAGCAGTTCTTC

len: 16
v_gene: TRBV14
abundance: few
d_gene: -
j_gene: TRBJ2-1
CDR3aa: CASSPRTPTSRGEQFF
CDR3nt: TGTGCCAGCAGCCCCCGGACACCTACTAGCCGTGGTGAGCAGTTCTTC

len: 15
v_gene: TRBV12-3/TRBV12-4
abundance: -
d_gene: -
j_gene: TRBJ2-1
CDR3aa: CASSFRAPTGGEQFF
CDR3nt: TGTGCCAGCAGTTTTCGGGCGCCCACCGGGGGTGAGCAGTTCTTC

len: 14
v_gene: TRBV3-1
abundance: many
d_gene: -
j_gene: TRBJ2-4
CDR3aa: CASSQDYGVNIQYF
CDR3nt: TGTGCCAGCAGCCAAGATTACGGAGTAAACATTCAGTACTTC